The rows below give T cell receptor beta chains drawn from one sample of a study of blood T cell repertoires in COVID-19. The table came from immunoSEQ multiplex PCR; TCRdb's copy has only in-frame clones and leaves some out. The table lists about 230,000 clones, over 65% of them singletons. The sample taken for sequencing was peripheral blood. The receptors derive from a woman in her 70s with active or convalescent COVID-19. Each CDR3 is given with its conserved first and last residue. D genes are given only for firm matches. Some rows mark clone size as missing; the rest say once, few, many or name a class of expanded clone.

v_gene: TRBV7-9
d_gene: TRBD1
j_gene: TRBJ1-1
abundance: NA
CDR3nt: TGTGCCAGCAGCTCGGGTGGGGCAGGGGGCAGGAACACTGAAGCTTTCTTT
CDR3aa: CASSSGGAGGRNTEAFF

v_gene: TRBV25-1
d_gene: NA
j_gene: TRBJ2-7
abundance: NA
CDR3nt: TGTGCCAGCAGGTTGGACACGAGTTCCTACGAGCAGTACTTC
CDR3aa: CASRLDTSSYEQYF

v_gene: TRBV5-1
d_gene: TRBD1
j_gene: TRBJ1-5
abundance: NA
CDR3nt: TGCGCCAGCAGCTTATTAAGGGACAGGGGTGGCGAGGGCAATCAGCCCCAGCATTTT
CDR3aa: CASSLLRDRGGEGNQPQHF

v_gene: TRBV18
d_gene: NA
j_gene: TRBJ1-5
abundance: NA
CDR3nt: TGTGCCAGCTCACCGGGCACTCATCAGCCCCAGCATTTT
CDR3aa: CASSPGTHQPQHF

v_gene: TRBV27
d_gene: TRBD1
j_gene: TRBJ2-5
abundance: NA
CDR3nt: TGTGCCAGCAGTTTCGGGACAGGCCAAGAGACCCAGTACTTC
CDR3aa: CASSFGTGQETQYF

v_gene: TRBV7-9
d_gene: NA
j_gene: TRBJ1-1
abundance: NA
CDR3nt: TGTGCCAGCAGCTTAGGTCAGGGCCGGTACACTGAAGCTTTCTTT
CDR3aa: CASSLGQGRYTEAFF

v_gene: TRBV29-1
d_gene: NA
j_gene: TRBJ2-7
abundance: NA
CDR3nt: TGCAGCGCTACTGAGGGATACGAGCAGTACTTC
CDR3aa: CSATEGYEQYF

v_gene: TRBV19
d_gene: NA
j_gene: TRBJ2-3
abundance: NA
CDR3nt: TGTGCCAGTAGTCCTAGGGGCTTTTCCACAGATACGCAGTATTTT
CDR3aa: CASSPRGFSTDTQYF

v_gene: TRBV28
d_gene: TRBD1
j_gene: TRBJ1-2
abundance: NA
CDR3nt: TGTGCCAGCCAGACAGGGAACTATGGCTACACCTTC
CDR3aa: CASQTGNYGYTF

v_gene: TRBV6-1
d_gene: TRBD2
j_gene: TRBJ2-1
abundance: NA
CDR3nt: TGTGCCAGCAGTGCCTTAGCCGGGAGGGCCGGGGATGAGCAGTTCTTC
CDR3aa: CASSALAGRAGDEQFF

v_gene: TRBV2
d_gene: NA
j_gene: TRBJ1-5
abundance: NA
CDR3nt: TGTGCCAGCAGTTTACGGGGTAATAGCAATCAGCCCCAGCATTTT
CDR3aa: CASSLRGNSNQPQHF

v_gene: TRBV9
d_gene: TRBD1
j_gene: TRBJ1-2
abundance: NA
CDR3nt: TGTGCCAGCAGCGTCGGGATTGGGACAGGGGTGGGCGGCTACACCTTC
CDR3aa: CASSVGIGTGVGGYTF

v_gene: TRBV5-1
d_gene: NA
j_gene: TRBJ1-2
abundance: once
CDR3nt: TGCGCCAGCAGCCGGGAGGGCTCTAACTATGGCTACACCTTC
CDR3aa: CASSREGSNYGYTF

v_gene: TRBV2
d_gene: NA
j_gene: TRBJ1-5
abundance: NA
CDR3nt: TGTGCCAGCAGTTTACAGCAATATCAGCCCCAGCATTTT
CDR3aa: CASSLQQYQPQHF

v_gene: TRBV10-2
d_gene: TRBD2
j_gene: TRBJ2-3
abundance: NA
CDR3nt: TGCGCCAGCAGATCCGGGACTAGCGGCTTCACAGATACGCAGTATTTT
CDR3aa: CASRSGTSGFTDTQYF

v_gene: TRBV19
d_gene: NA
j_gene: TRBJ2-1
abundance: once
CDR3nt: TGTGCCAGTACCCCGAGGAGGAGCTCCTACAATGAGCAGTTCTTC
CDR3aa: CASTPRRSSYNEQFF

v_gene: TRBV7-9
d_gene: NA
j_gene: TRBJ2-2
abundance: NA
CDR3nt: TGTGCCAGCAGGGCCTCGGGGAACACCGGGGAGCTGTTTTTT
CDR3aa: CASRASGNTGELFF

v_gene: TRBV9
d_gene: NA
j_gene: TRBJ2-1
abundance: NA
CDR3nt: TGTGCCAGCAGCCCGTACAATGAGCAGTTCTTC
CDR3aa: CASSPYNEQFF

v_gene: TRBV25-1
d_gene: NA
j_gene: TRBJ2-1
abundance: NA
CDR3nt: TGTGCCAGCAGTGAAGGTGCGGTCTCCTACAATGAGCAGTTCTTC
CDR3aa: CASSEGAVSYNEQFF

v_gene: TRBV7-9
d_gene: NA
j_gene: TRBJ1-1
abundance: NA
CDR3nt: TGTGCCAGCAGTGCAGACACTGAAGCTTTCTTT
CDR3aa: CASSADTEAFF

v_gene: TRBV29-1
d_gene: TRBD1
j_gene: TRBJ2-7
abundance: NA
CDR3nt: TGCAGCGTTTGCCAGGGGGCTTCCTACGAGCAGTACTTC
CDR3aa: CSVCQGASYEQYF

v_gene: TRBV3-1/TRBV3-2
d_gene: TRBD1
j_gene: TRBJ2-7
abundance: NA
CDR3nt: TGTGCCAGCAGCCACGACGACAGGGGGCTCTACGAGCAGTACTTC
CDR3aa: CASSHDDRGLYEQYF

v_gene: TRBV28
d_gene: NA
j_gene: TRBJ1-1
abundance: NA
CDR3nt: TGTGCCAGCAGTTTATGGAACAGGGTCCGGGAAGCTTTCTTT
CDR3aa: CASSLWNRVREAFF

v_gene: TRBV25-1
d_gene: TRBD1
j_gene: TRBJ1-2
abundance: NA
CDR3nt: TGTGCCAGCAGCGAAACAGGGGGCCGGAACTATGGCTACACCTTC
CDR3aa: CASSETGGRNYGYTF

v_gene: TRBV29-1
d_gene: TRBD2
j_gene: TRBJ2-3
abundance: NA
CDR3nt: TGCAGCGTTGAAAGGACTAGCGGGAGCGACGGGTACACAGATACGCAGTATTTT
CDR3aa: CSVERTSGSDGYTDTQYF

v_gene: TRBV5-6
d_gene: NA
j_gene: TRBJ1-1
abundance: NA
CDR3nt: TGTGCCAGCAGCTTGGACAGGGTGGCTTTCTTT
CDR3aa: CASSLDRVAFF

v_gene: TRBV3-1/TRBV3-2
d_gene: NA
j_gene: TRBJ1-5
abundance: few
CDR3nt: TGTGCCAGCAGCCTCTCCACTCTGAATCCCCAGGCGCCCCAGCATTTT
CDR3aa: CASSLSTLNPQAPQHF

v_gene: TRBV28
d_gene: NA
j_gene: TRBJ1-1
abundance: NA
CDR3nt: TGTGCCAGCGCAGGACAGACTGAAGCTTTCTTT
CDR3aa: CASAGQTEAFF

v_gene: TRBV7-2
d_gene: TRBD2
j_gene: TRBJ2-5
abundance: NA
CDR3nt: TGTGCCAGCAGCTTATCGGGACTAGCGGGGGGAGGAAGGACCCAGTACTTC
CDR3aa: CASSLSGLAGGGRTQYF

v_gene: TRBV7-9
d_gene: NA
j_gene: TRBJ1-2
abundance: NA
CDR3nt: TGTGCCAGCAGCCTGGGGGGGATGGAGTATGGCTACACCTTC
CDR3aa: CASSLGGMEYGYTF

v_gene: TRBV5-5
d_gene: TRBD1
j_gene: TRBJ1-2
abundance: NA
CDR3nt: TGTGCCAGCAGCCACCCGGGACAGGGCGACTATGGCTACACCTTC
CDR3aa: CASSHPGQGDYGYTF